The rows below give T cell receptor beta chains drawn from one sample of a study of Graves' ophthalmopathy and Graves' hyperthyroidism. MiXCR, applied by TCRdb to the multiplex PCR reads, yields one record per CDR3 protein. The sample lists about 210,000 distinct CDR3 sequences, under 30% occurring once. Material for sequencing was peripheral blood. The receptors derive from a man between 50 and 59 years old with Graves' ophthalmopathy. Both conserved end residues are part of each CDR3. The D gene is left open where the match is weak. Part of the rows lack a size; the others show once, few, many or a class for expanded clones.

j_gene | v_gene | d_gene | len | abundance | CDR3aa | CDR3nt
TRBJ1-2 | TRBV6-1 | . | 12 | many | CASAPFPYGYTF | TGTGCCTCCGCCCCGTTTCCCTATGGCTACACCTTC
TRBJ2-7 | TRBV6-8 | . | 15 | . | CASTRRGHISYEQYF | TGTGCCAGCACCCGAAGGGGTCATATCTCCTACGAGCAGTACTTC
TRBJ1-1 | TRBV18 | . | 13 | many | CASSPVQGFVAFF | TGTGCCAGCTCACCTGTACAGGGCTTTGTAGCTTTCTTT
TRBJ1-1 | TRBV10-3 | . | 16 | many | CAIRQTRDSGAAEAFF | TGTGCCATCAGGCAAACTCGGGACTCCGGAGCGGCTGAAGCTTTCTTT
TRBJ2-2 | TRBV6-2/TRBV6-3 | . | 14 | many | CASKTQGATGELFF | TGTGCCAGCAAAACACAGGGCGCCACCGGGGAGCTGTTTTTT
TRBJ2-4 | TRBV20-1 | TRBD1 | 16 | . | CSARTGQELAKNIQYF | TGCAGTGCTAGGACAGGGCAGGAGCTAGCCAAAAACATTCAGTACTTC
TRBJ2-5 | TRBV28 | TRBD2 | 14 | . | CASTRAGVDETQYF | TGTGCCAGCACCAGAGCGGGAGTGGATGAGACCCAGTACTTC
TRBJ2-7 | TRBV11-2 | . | 16 | . | CASSLGGASGAYEQYF | TGTGCCAGCAGCTTAGGGGGGGCTAGCGGAGCTTACGAGCAGTACTTC
TRBJ1-5 | TRBV20-1 | . | 12 | many | CSARAGGQPQHF | TGCAGTGCTAGAGCGGGGGGGCAGCCCCAGCATTTT
TRBJ2-7 | TRBV12-3/TRBV12-4 | TRBD1 | 13 | many | CASSRDRGSEQYF | TGTGCCAGCAGTCGGGACAGGGGCTCCGAGCAGTACTTC
TRBJ1-1 | TRBV6-5 | . | 15 | many | CASSTKQGGPLGAFF | TGTGCCAGCAGTACAAAACAGGGCGGCCCGTTAGGAGCTTTCTTT
TRBJ1-2 | TRBV12-3/TRBV12-4 | TRBD1 | 13 | . | CASSSDRIYGYTF | TGTGCCAGCAGTTCGGACAGGATCTATGGCTACACCTTC
TRBJ2-5 | TRBV7-9 | . | 16 | many | CASSLVPGTLSGTQYF | TGTGCCAGCAGCTTAGTCCCCGGGACCTTATCTGGAACCCAGTACTTC
TRBJ2-2 | TRBV27 | . | 16 | many | CASSPLFGSNTGELFF | TGTGCCAGCAGCCCCCTCTTCGGGAGTAACACCGGGGAGCTGTTTTTT
TRBJ2-5 | TRBV15 | . | 14 | . | CATSSLWAEETQYF | TGTGCCACCAGCAGCTTGTGGGCAGAAGAGACCCAGTACTTC
TRBJ2-5 | TRBV29-1 | . | 13 | many | CSVATEYQETQYF | TGCAGCGTTGCGACAGAGTACCAAGAGACCCAGTACTTC
TRBJ1-1 | TRBV2 | . | 12 | many | CASTPGTEEAFF | TGTGCCAGCACCCCCGGGACGGAAGAAGCTTTCTTT
TRBJ2-4 | TRBV6-5 | . | 23 | many | CASSYRAPGPLTGRSSGQNIQYF | TGTGCCAGCAGTTACCGCGCCCCCGGCCCGTTGACAGGACGGAGTTCGGGGCAGAACATTCAGTACTTC
TRBJ2-2 | TRBV30 | . | 13 | many | CAWSGKGPGELFF | TGTGCCTGGAGTGGCAAGGGCCCCGGGGAGCTGTTTTTT
TRBJ1-2 | TRBV6-2/TRBV6-3 | TRBD1 | 15 | . | CASSYTPTGVYGYTF | TGTGCCAGCAGTTACACACCGACAGGGGTCTATGGCTACACCTTC
TRBJ2-5 | TRBV27 | . | 13 | many | CASSSRTEETQYF | TGTGCCAGCAGTTCCCGGACCGAAGAGACCCAGTACTTC
TRBJ2-3 | TRBV19 | TRBD2 | 15 | many | CASSIAGETTDTQYF | TGTGCCAGTAGTATTGCGGGAGAAACCACAGATACGCAGTATTTT
TRBJ1-1 | TRBV12-3/TRBV12-4 | . | 13 | many | CASSFYKGSEAFF | TGTGCCAGCAGTTTTTATAAGGGGAGTGAAGCTTTCTTT
TRBJ2-5 | TRBV6-5 | . | 15 | . | CASSYAEGFEETQYF | TGTGCCAGCAGTTACGCCGAGGGGTTCGAGGAGACCCAGTACTTC
TRBJ1-5 | TRBV4-1 | TRBD1 | 17 | . | CASSQPIGQGLNQPQHF | TGCGCCAGCAGCCAACCTATTGGACAGGGGCTCAATCAGCCCCAGCATTTT
TRBJ2-7 | TRBV6-2/TRBV6-3 | . | 12 | . | CASGGTDYEQYF | TGTGCCAGCGGGGGGACAGACTACGAGCAGTACTTC
TRBJ2-7 | TRBV7-9 | . | 14 | many | CASSPDSISYEQYF | TGTGCCAGCAGCCCGGACAGTATCTCCTACGAGCAGTACTTC
TRBJ2-7 | TRBV5-1 | . | 11 | many | CASSLGQEQYF | TGCGCCAGCAGCTTGGGACAGGAGCAGTACTTC
TRBJ2-7 | TRBV7-8 | . | 14 | many | CASSSLASSYEQYF | TGTGCCAGCAGCTCGCTAGCGTCCTCCTACGAGCAGTACTTC
TRBJ2-7 | TRBV9 | TRBD1 | 15 | many | CASSPRVGQGNEQYF | TGTGCCAGCAGCCCCCGCGTGGGACAGGGGAACGAGCAGTACTTC
TRBJ2-5 | TRBV9 | . | 13 | few | CASSVRPGETQYF | TGTGCCAGCAGCGTGAGACCCGGGGAGACCCAGTACTTC
TRBJ2-5 | TRBV20-1 | . | 13 | many | CSARAHEKETQYF | TGCAGTGCTAGAGCCCACGAGAAAGAGACCCAGTACTTC
TRBJ2-7 | TRBV28 | . | 13 | . | CASSLKVRYEQYF | TGTGCCAGCAGTTTAAAAGTCCGGTACGAGCAGTACTTC
TRBJ2-7 | TRBV5-1 | . | 15 | many | CASSLVLGGTYEQYF | TGCGCCAGCAGCTTGGTTTTGGGCGGGACCTACGAGCAGTACTTC
TRBJ1-1 | TRBV2 | . | 13 | many | CASSELENTEVFF | TGTGCCAGCAGTGAATTGGAGAACACTGAAGTTTTCTTT
TRBJ2-7 | TRBV24-1 | . | 11 | . | CATSDLIEQYF | TGTGCCACCAGTGATTTAATAGAGCAGTACTTC
TRBJ2-5 | TRBV12-3/TRBV12-4 | TRBD1 | 15 | . | CASSLNFRGSQTQYF | TGTGCCAGCAGTTTAAACTTCAGGGGGTCGCAGACCCAGTACTTC
TRBJ2-7 | TRBV7-2 | . | 15 | many | CASSLDGLRNYEQYF | TGTGCCAGCAGCTTAGATGGCTTACGGAACTACGAGCAGTACTTC
TRBJ2-7 | TRBV2 | . | 15 | many | CASSEAGYSSYEQYF | TGTGCCAGCAGTGAAGCGGGCTACTCCTCCTACGAGCAGTACTTC
TRBJ2-7 | TRBV6-2/TRBV6-3 | TRBD2 | 15 | . | CASTALWTSAYEQYF | TGTGCCAGCACCGCGTTATGGACTAGCGCCTACGAGCAGTACTTC
TRBJ2-2 | TRBV27 | . | 15 | . | CASSWGVDGTGELFF | TGTGCCAGCAGTTGGGGGGTGGACGGCACCGGGGAGCTGTTTTTT
TRBJ1-5 | TRBV6-2/TRBV6-3 | . | 15 | . | CASSSGVSSNQPQHF | TGTGCCAGCAGTTCGGGAGTAAGTAGCAATCAGCCCCAGCATTTT
TRBJ1-2 | TRBV12-3/TRBV12-4 | TRBD1 | 15 | . | CASSPRTGRGYGYTF | TGTGCCAGCAGCCCGCGGACAGGAAGGGGCTATGGCTACACCTTC
TRBJ1-1 | TRBV6-1 | . | 12 | many | CASSEPRPEAFF | TGTGCCAGCAGTGAACCCAGACCTGAAGCTTTCTTT
TRBJ1-5 | TRBV12-3/TRBV12-4 | . | 14 | many | CASSLPGFDQPQHF | TGTGCCAGCAGTTTACCTGGTTTCGATCAGCCCCAGCATTTT
TRBJ2-2 | TRBV6-2/TRBV6-3 | TRBD2 | 13 | . | CATSGLVMRELFF | TGTGCCACCTCGGGACTAGTTATGCGGGAGCTGTTTTTT
TRBJ2-7 | TRBV28 | TRBD2 | 13 | many | CASIASGDYEQYF | TGTGCCAGCATTGCTAGCGGAGACTACGAGCAGTACTTC
TRBJ1-2 | TRBV13 | TRBD1 | 15 | many | CASSPSFGQVDGYTF | TGTGCCAGCAGCCCTAGTTTCGGACAGGTTGATGGCTACACCTTC
TRBJ1-1 | TRBV15 | . | 13 | . | CATSRQKGAEAFF | TGTGCCACCAGCAGACAAAAGGGTGCTGAAGCTTTCTTT
TRBJ1-1 | TRBV12-3/TRBV12-4 | . | 13 | . | CASSLYGPSEAFF | TGTGCCAGCAGTTTGTACGGACCATCCGAAGCTTTCTTT
TRBJ1-2 | TRBV7-2 | . | 13 | many | CASSLGLGRGYTF | TGTGCCAGCAGCTTAGGACTCGGCAGGGGCTACACCTTC
TRBJ2-7 | TRBV6-1 | . | 14 | . | CASTPGTKLSEQYF | TGTGCCAGCACTCCGGGAACAAAACTCTCCGAGCAGTACTTC
TRBJ2-7 | TRBV28 | . | 15 | many | CASSLTRTDTYEQYF | TGTGCCAGCAGTTTAACCCGGACAGATACCTACGAGCAGTACTTC
TRBJ1-2 | TRBV20-1 | . | 13 | many | CSAGGTSRYGYTF | TGCAGTGCTGGGGGGACGAGTCGGTATGGCTACACCTTC